Listed below are T cell receptor beta chains from one sample, sequenced in a study of T-cell reconstitution after alpha-beta-depleted transplantation in children. TCRdb independently ran MiXCR on the PCR reads; one entry per CDR3 protein. The table lists 70,000 to 95,000 distinct CDR3 sequences, about 14% of them singletons. The source material was PBMCs, mostly from graft donor cells, sampled 180 days after TCRalphabeta/CD19-depleted stem cell transplant. These receptor sequences come from a male patient aged 2 to 10 who had a stem cell transplant for acute lymphoblastic leukemia, so the T cells may come from the graft donor. Each CDR3 is given with its conserved first and last residue. Each record gives: J gene, clone size, D gene, V gene, CDR3 protein, CDR3 DNA. A D gene is named only where the DNA matches it firmly. Where a row states a size, it is once, few, many or the class of an expanded clone; other rows omit it.

J gene: TRBJ1-5
clone size: few
D gene: TRBD1
V gene: TRBV2
CDR3 protein: CASRKGAGQPQHF
CDR3 DNA: TGTGCCAGCAGAAAGGGGGCTGGCCAGCCCCAGCATTTT

J gene: TRBJ2-7
clone size: few
D gene: NA
V gene: TRBV6-1
CDR3 protein: CASRTGTTYEQYF
CDR3 DNA: TGTGCCAGCAGGACCGGGACGACCTACGAGCAGTACTTC

J gene: TRBJ1-1
clone size: NA
D gene: NA
V gene: TRBV10-3
CDR3 protein: CAIMFGGANTEAFF
CDR3 DNA: TGTGCCATCATGTTTGGCGGCGCGAACACTGAAGCTTTCTTT

J gene: TRBJ2-7
clone size: many
D gene: NA
V gene: TRBV5-1
CDR3 protein: CASSLESGEWYEQYF
CDR3 DNA: TGCGCCAGCAGCTTGGAGTCCGGAGAGTGGTACGAGCAGTACTTC

J gene: TRBJ1-6
clone size: once
D gene: NA
V gene: TRBV19
CDR3 protein: CASSIWVNSPLHF
CDR3 DNA: TGTGCCAGTAGTATATGGGTAAATTCACCCCTCCACTTT

J gene: TRBJ1-2
clone size: few
D gene: NA
V gene: TRBV6-1
CDR3 protein: CASGGPLNYGYTF
CDR3 DNA: TGTGCCAGCGGGGGACCGCTCAACTATGGCTACACCTTC

J gene: TRBJ2-4
clone size: NA
D gene: NA
V gene: TRBV10-3
CDR3 protein: CAISSQENIQYF
CDR3 DNA: TGTGCCATTTCCTCTCAGGAAAACATTCAGTACTTC

J gene: TRBJ2-5
clone size: few
D gene: NA
V gene: TRBV6-1
CDR3 protein: CASSVTSREQETQYF
CDR3 DNA: TGTGCCAGCAGTGTTACTAGCAGGGAACAAGAGACCCAGTACTTC

J gene: TRBJ2-3
clone size: NA
D gene: NA
V gene: TRBV19
CDR3 protein: CASSVTISTDTQYF
CDR3 DNA: TGTGCCAGTAGTGTGACTATTAGCACAGATACGCAGTATTTT

J gene: TRBJ2-3
clone size: NA
D gene: NA
V gene: TRBV4-2
CDR3 protein: CASSQEGGATTDTQYF
CDR3 DNA: TGTGCCAGCAGCCAAGAGGGGGGGGCGACCACAGATACGCAGTATTTT

J gene: TRBJ1-4
clone size: few
D gene: NA
V gene: TRBV6-1
CDR3 protein: CASSPRLTAVGEKLFF
CDR3 DNA: TGTGCCAGCAGTCCTCGCCTGACAGCTGTCGGAGAAAAACTGTTTTTT

J gene: TRBJ2-2
clone size: NA
D gene: NA
V gene: TRBV5-1
CDR3 protein: CASSSGAANTGELFF
CDR3 DNA: TGCGCCAGCAGCTCGGGGGCTGCGAACACCGGGGAGCTGTTTTTT

J gene: TRBJ1-2
clone size: few
D gene: NA
V gene: TRBV3-1
CDR3 protein: CASSQGMVFGYTF
CDR3 DNA: TGTGCCAGCAGCCAAGGGATGGTTTTTGGCTACACCTTC

J gene: TRBJ1-3
clone size: few
D gene: TRBD1
V gene: TRBV12-3/TRBV12-4
CDR3 protein: CASSLVHRGIGSGNTIYF
CDR3 DNA: TGTGCCAGCAGTTTAGTCCACAGGGGAATAGGCTCTGGAAACACCATATATTTT

J gene: TRBJ2-7
clone size: NA
D gene: TRBD2
V gene: TRBV3-1
CDR3 protein: CASCRPGLAGLSSYEQYF
CDR3 DNA: TGTGCCAGCTGCCGCCCGGGACTAGCGGGCCTCAGCTCCTACGAGCAGTACTTC

J gene: TRBJ2-3
clone size: NA
D gene: TRBD2
V gene: TRBV28
CDR3 protein: CASRGTSGGTDTQYF
CDR3 DNA: TGTGCCAGCAGGGGGACTAGCGGGGGAACAGATACGCAGTATTTT

J gene: TRBJ2-7
clone size: few
D gene: TRBD1
V gene: TRBV5-1
CDR3 protein: CASSIRDRVRSVLPYEQYF
CDR3 DNA: TGCGCCAGCAGCATCCGGGACAGGGTTCGCTCAGTTCTCCCCTACGAGCAGTACTTC

J gene: TRBJ2-1
clone size: NA
D gene: NA
V gene: TRBV29-1
CDR3 protein: CSVPTAPNEQFF
CDR3 DNA: TGCAGCGTCCCGACAGCACCCAATGAGCAGTTCTTC

J gene: TRBJ2-1
clone size: few
D gene: NA
V gene: TRBV13
CDR3 protein: CASSPPTGYDEQFF
CDR3 DNA: TGTGCCAGCAGCCCCCCTACAGGGTATGATGAGCAGTTCTTC

J gene: TRBJ2-5
clone size: few
D gene: TRBD1
V gene: TRBV20-1
CDR3 protein: CSARAYGTGLETQYF
CDR3 DNA: TGCAGTGCTAGAGCCTACGGGACAGGGCTGGAGACCCAGTACTTC

J gene: TRBJ1-3
clone size: NA
D gene: TRBD1
V gene: TRBV6-5
CDR3 protein: CASSSDRVRNTIYF
CDR3 DNA: TGTGCCAGCAGTTCCGACAGGGTTAGAAACACCATATATTTT

J gene: TRBJ2-7
clone size: many
D gene: NA
V gene: TRBV20-1
CDR3 protein: CSAPVPGTGLYEQYF
CDR3 DNA: TGCAGTGCCCCCGTACCAGGGACGGGGTTATACGAGCAGTACTTC

J gene: TRBJ1-1
clone size: few
D gene: NA
V gene: TRBV12-3/TRBV12-4
CDR3 protein: CAVSRAFF
CDR3 DNA: TGTGCCGTCTCGAGGGCTTTCTTT

J gene: TRBJ2-7
clone size: many
D gene: NA
V gene: TRBV5-1
CDR3 protein: CASSSATFPYEQYF
CDR3 DNA: TGCGCCAGCAGCTCCGCGACATTCCCCTACGAGCAGTACTTC

J gene: TRBJ2-3
clone size: few
D gene: NA
V gene: TRBV9
CDR3 protein: CASSARQATDTQYF
CDR3 DNA: TGTGCCAGCAGCGCGAGACAGGCGACAGATACGCAGTATTTT

J gene: TRBJ1-2
clone size: NA
D gene: NA
V gene: TRBV6-1
CDR3 protein: CASSPSTGGVYGYTF
CDR3 DNA: TGTGCCAGCAGCCCCTCGACAGGCGGGGTCTATGGCTACACCTTC

J gene: TRBJ1-6
clone size: NA
D gene: TRBD1
V gene: TRBV6-5
CDR3 protein: CASSSGQVFNSPLHF
CDR3 DNA: TGTGCCAGCAGTTCGGGACAGGTTTTTAATTCACCCCTCCACTTT

J gene: TRBJ2-4
clone size: NA
D gene: NA
V gene: TRBV3-1
CDR3 protein: CASSHRRTEIQYF
CDR3 DNA: TGTGCCAGCAGCCACCGCCGGACAGAAATTCAGTACTTC

J gene: TRBJ2-1
clone size: few
D gene: TRBD1
V gene: TRBV15
CDR3 protein: CATSSLGQGIFRYNEQFF
CDR3 DNA: TGTGCCACCAGCAGTCTCGGACAGGGGATTTTTCGGTACAATGAGCAGTTCTTC

J gene: TRBJ2-7
clone size: few
D gene: NA
V gene: TRBV20-1
CDR3 protein: CSARPRYTYEQYF
CDR3 DNA: TGCAGTGCTAGGCCCAGGTACACCTACGAGCAGTACTTC

J gene: TRBJ2-5
clone size: many
D gene: TRBD2
V gene: TRBV3-1
CDR3 protein: CASSEGLAGYQETQYF
CDR3 DNA: TGTGCCAGCAGCGAAGGACTAGCGGGATACCAAGAGACCCAGTACTTC

J gene: TRBJ2-5
clone size: NA
D gene: NA
V gene: TRBV18
CDR3 protein: CASSPLFTFQETQYF
CDR3 DNA: TGTGCCAGCTCACCCCTCTTTACTTTCCAAGAGACCCAGTACTTC

J gene: TRBJ2-1
clone size: NA
D gene: NA
V gene: TRBV20-1
CDR3 protein: CSARGGTQPHNEQFF
CDR3 DNA: TGCAGTGCTAGAGGGGGGACACAGCCACACAATGAGCAGTTCTTC

J gene: TRBJ2-2
clone size: few
D gene: TRBD2
V gene: TRBV5-1
CDR3 protein: CASSSGGSTGELFF
CDR3 DNA: TGCGCCAGCAGCAGCGGGGGGTCTACCGGGGAGCTGTTTTTT

J gene: TRBJ2-6
clone size: many
D gene: TRBD1
V gene: TRBV5-1
CDR3 protein: CASQSGTGASGANVLTF
CDR3 DNA: TGCGCCAGCCAAAGCGGGACAGGGGCGTCTGGGGCCAACGTCCTGACTTTC

J gene: TRBJ2-1
clone size: NA
D gene: TRBD2
V gene: TRBV6-2/TRBV6-3
CDR3 protein: CASRHGTSGDNEQFF
CDR3 DNA: TGTGCCAGCAGGCACGGGACTAGCGGGGACAATGAGCAGTTCTTC

J gene: TRBJ2-7
clone size: many
D gene: NA
V gene: TRBV12-3/TRBV12-4
CDR3 protein: CASSFLPSLRGEQYF
CDR3 DNA: TGTGCCAGCAGTTTTCTCCCCTCTTTGAGAGGCGAGCAGTACTTC

J gene: TRBJ2-3
clone size: NA
D gene: TRBD1
V gene: TRBV20-1
CDR3 protein: CSASQRDRGRNTQYF
CDR3 DNA: TGCAGTGCTAGTCAAAGGGACAGGGGGCGGAATACGCAGTATTTT

J gene: TRBJ1-1
clone size: NA
D gene: TRBD1
V gene: TRBV5-4
CDR3 protein: CASSSRDRNTEAFF
CDR3 DNA: TGTGCCAGCAGCAGCCGGGACAGGAACACTGAAGCTTTCTTT

J gene: TRBJ2-1
clone size: NA
D gene: NA
V gene: TRBV29-1
CDR3 protein: CSVERGDYNEQFF
CDR3 DNA: TGCAGCGTTGAACGGGGCGACTACAATGAGCAGTTCTTC

J gene: TRBJ2-7
clone size: NA
D gene: NA
V gene: TRBV12-3/TRBV12-4
CDR3 protein: CASSLGDTSLYSYEQYF
CDR3 DNA: TGTGCCAGCAGTTTGGGGGACACGAGTCTCTACTCCTACGAGCAGTACTTC

J gene: TRBJ2-5
clone size: NA
D gene: NA
V gene: TRBV29-1
CDR3 protein: CSARTRRETQYF
CDR3 DNA: TGCAGCGCACGGACCCGGCGTGAGACCCAGTACTTC

J gene: TRBJ2-1
clone size: few
D gene: TRBD1
V gene: TRBV9
CDR3 protein: CASSVGRDRAYNEQFF
CDR3 DNA: TGTGCCAGCAGCGTAGGCCGGGACAGGGCCTACAATGAGCAGTTCTTC

J gene: TRBJ2-7
clone size: NA
D gene: NA
V gene: TRBV6-5
CDR3 protein: CASSNGGQLAYEQYF
CDR3 DNA: TGTGCCAGCAGTAACGGGGGACAGTTAGCCTACGAGCAGTACTTC